This T cell receptor beta chain was captured by sequencing in a study of shared clonotypes between healthy human individuals (dated by TCRdb to 2018 to 2020). General notes on the study: The cohort comprised a couple of women and three men aged 18 to 49 years. Per donor, leukapheresis produced somewhere between about 0.9 and 10 billion PBMCs. To increase sequencing depth and limit assay-specific biases, different laboratories used diverse techniques to prepare libraries and sequence TCR repertoires. To estimate repertoire size and how much clonotypes are shared between individuals, the study performed deep sequencing of blood TCR repertoires from a few healthy adults. For each donor, three plates each were used for CD4 naive and CD4 memory, two plates were used for CD8 naive, and one plate was used for CD8 memory.

Using the deep immunoSEQ assay, TCR CDR3 regions were amplified from genomic DNA by multiplex PCR. For each cell subset, the extracted genomic DNA was distributed evenly across all wells of several immunoSEQ 96-well plates, and each plate served as one replicate. For sorted subsets, about 200 ng genomic DNA, equal to tens of thousands of T cell genomes, was loaded into each replicate PCR. Purified libraries were quantified with a Qubit 3.0 fluorometer, sized on a Bioanalyzer 2100, and re-quantified with the KAPA Library Quantification kit. Every immunoSEQ 96-well plate was sequenced on a separate single-read 150-cycle Illumina NextSeq 550 flow cell. As for the authors' bioinformatics: Because only junctional sequences without quality scores were contained in the immunoSEQ output, filtering matching that applied to full-length reads could not be performed. To assign V/J genes and CDR3, sequences were annotated using PyIR, a Python wrapper for IgBLAST v1.9, with IMGT germline references. Reads with weak V/J assignments (E-value above 1e-6), missing CDR3, stop codons, out-of-frame junctions, or ambiguous translated residues were removed. V3J clonotypes were defined by identical inferred V gene, J gene, and CDR3 amino acid sequence. The percentage overlap between two repertoires was calculated by dividing the number of shared unique clonotypes by the size of the smaller repertoire. RTK rarefaction, the Chao1 estimator, and Recon v2.1 estimates of unobserved clonotypes were used to assess repertoire richness. OLGA was used to compute generation probabilities for all TCRbeta clonotypes that the gDNA method yielded from a handful of donors. TCRdb's version of the immuneACCESS table is confined to in-frame rearrangements and falls short of the full clone set. An unresolved V gene accounts for under half of the shortfall where checked; the remainder is of unknown origin. V and J calls and clone size are those listed in that table; D and trimming were worked out from the DNA. The sample has roughly 1,500,000 clones on record, approximately 98.5% of them singletons. The ten largest clonotypes hold 0.36% of the sample.

Donors were healthy HIV-negative adults with no recently reported acute infections or vaccinations. Only Caucasian adults living in Nashville, Tennessee, USA were represented among the donors. Magnetic negative selection was used to enrich CD4+ T cells, after which naive cells were positively selected on CD45RA and the negative fraction became the memory subset. After blood collection by leukapheresis, PBMCs were isolated using Ficoll-Histopaque density gradient centrifugation and then cryopreserved in the vapor phase of liquid nitrogen. Analytical flow cytometry was used to check the purity and quantity of every magnetically sorted T cell population. Genomic DNA was isolated from each sorted fraction and quantified by UV absorbance on a Nanodrop 2000c. What the research found in general, with its limitations: Naive subsets generally had larger estimated clonotype richness than memory subsets. Pairwise subsampling indicated that sequencing depth was expected to affect the degree of clonotype sharing among donors. Sharing across several donors was observed for approximately 4.6% of naive CD4, around 3.5% of naive CD8, roughly 2.3% of memory CD4, and over 0.3% of memory CD8 clonotypes. Rarefaction of sorted-subset datasets indicated incomplete sequencing despite the large sequencing depth. Compared with non-shared clonotypes, clonotypes shared by all four sorted-subset donors had higher generation probabilities. The small number of donors limited the genetic and exposure-history diversity represented. Sampling was restricted to blood, and TCR repertoires in tissue are likely to differ from TCR repertoires in blood.

V trim: 0 bases; J trim: 4 bases; unmatched bases: 5. Reading the germline V gene gives CDR1 MGHDK and CDR2 SYGVNS. Including the terminal cysteine and phenylalanine, the CDR3 comprises 15 residues. Here the CDR3 DNA is all that survives: 45 bases in frame from base 1. Comments on this clone: Its specific antigen is unknown. Base qualities are not provided; no much larger clone lies one nucleotide away.

The chain is assembled from TRBV25-1 and TRBJ2-5; a stretch of 7 junction bases matches TRBD2. The sequenced material came from naive CD4+ T cells sorted from blood. The meaning of the sample's cell subset or site label: CD45RA+ positively selected. The sequence derives from a man under 40 in good health. The sequenced DNA: TGTGCCAGCAGTGAATATCGTGGCGGGAGAGAGACCCAGTACTTC. Translation gives CASSEYRGGRETQYF.